The next 20 T cell receptor beta chains were all read from a single sample in a study of OX40 agonist ivuxolimab in advanced cancers. Produced via immunoSEQ multiplex PCR; TCRdb's table is partial and in-frame only. The table records roughly 70,000 clones, roughly 86% of them present only once. The material sequenced was CD4+ or CD8+ T cells sorted from blood, taken in a trial of the OX40 agonist ivuxolimab. Receptor source: an adult with an advanced solid tumor such as melanoma, head and neck, liver or kidney cancer.

The rearrangement uses TRBV19 and TRBJ2-1; no reliable D call. Per germline, CDR1 LNHDA and CDR2 SQIVND (reference sequence). Trimming stripped 7 bases from V and 3 bases from J, with 16 bases between. The CDR3 has 15 amino acids. The chain's CDR3 is CASTIGRAGYNEQFF. CDR3 coding DNA: TGTGCCAGTACTATCGGAAGGGCAGGCTACAATGAGCAGTTCTTC.

The chain is built from TRBV5-1 and TRBJ1-1; the D gene is possibly TRBD1 (6 bases). The CDR3 has 16 residues. The germline V and J ends were trimmed by 0 bases and 0 bases, with 12 bases remaining between them. The germline CDR1 and CDR2 sequences are SGHRS and YFSETQ. CDR3 amino acids: CASSLGQGTMNTEAFF. Here the CDR3 DNA reads TGCGCCAGCAGCTTGGGGCAGGGGACGATGAACACTGAAGCTTTCTTT.

This chain joins TRBV5-4 and TRBJ1-1, with D uncertain. V lost 0 bases and J lost 3, with 12 bases in between. Looked up from germline, CDR1 is SGHNT and CDR2 is YYREEE (reference sequence). The CDR3 covers 15 residues. CDR3 coding DNA: TGTGCCAGCAGCTTGGAATCGACACTAGACACTGAAGCTTTCTTT. As protein: CASSLESTLDTEAFF.

This chain links TRBV9 with TRBJ1-4; 7 nucleotides align to TRBD1. Germline V gene sequence: CDR1 SGDLS, CDR2 YYNGEE. V dropped 0 bases and J dropped 0; count of bases not matched to a gene: 5. This CDR3 is built from 17 residues. The CDR3 DNA is TGTGCCAGCAGCGTAGATGGAGGGGGCACAACTAATGAAAAACTGTTTTTT. Residues: CASSVDGGGTTNEKLFF.

The CDR3: CASGSLASEQFF. CDR3 in DNA: TGTGCTAGTGGTTCCTTGGCGAGTGAGCAGTTCTTC. J is TRBJ2-1 and V is TRBV12-5; D is uncertain. Germline V gives CDR1 LGHNT, CDR2 FRNRAP. This CDR3 has 12 residues. Trimming cost V 4 bases and J 9 bases, with 10 bases left between them.

This clone was counted a few times. This chain joins TRBV19 and TRBJ2-5, with unresolved D. This CDR3 has 13 residues. V shed 4 bases and J shed 4 bases, with 10 bases lying between them. Germline CDR1 LNHDA, CDR2 SQIVND (reference sequence). CDR3 bases: TGTGCCAGTAGTAGTGCGAGCCCAGAGACCCAGTACTTC. As protein: CASSSASPETQYF. Full variable domain (remainder filled in from reference TRBV19 and TRBJ2-5): DGGITQSPKYLFRKEGQNVTLSCEQNLNHDAMYWYRQDPGQGLRLIYYSQIVNDFQKGDIAEGYSVSREKKESFPLTVTSAQKNPTAFYLCASSSASPETQYFGPGTRLLVL.

The rearrangement uses TRBV7-2 and TRBJ2-5, with D possibly matching TRBD1 (6 bases). Germline loops: CDR1 SGHTA, CDR2 FQGNSA. The CDR3 consists of 14 residues. The V gene lost 2 bases and the J gene lost 4 bases, with 11 bases spanning the gap. The CDR3 spells CASSLQGLGETQYF. For the CDR3, the DNA is TGTGCCAGCAGCTTACAGGGGCTGGGAGAGACCCAGTACTTC.

The chain combines TRBV6-1 with TRBJ1-1; D is undetermined. Between the trimmed V and J ends, which lost 11 bases and 4 bases, there was a span of 17 bases. From germline, CDR1 is MNHNS and CDR2 SASEGT. The CDR3 extends over 13 amino acids. The CDR3 here is CALSMKGGTEAFF. The DNA of the CDR3 is TGTGCCCTCTCAATGAAGGGCGGCACTGAAGCTTTCTTT.

This chain links TRBV18 with TRBJ2-1; tentative D call: TRBD1 (6 bases). Germline V lookup: CDR1 KGHSH, CDR2 LQKENI. V lost 4 bases and J lost 5, with 6 bases in between. The CDR3 spans 12 residues. The CDR3: CASSRTDNEQFF. Written as DNA, the CDR3 is TGTGCCAGCTCACGGACAGACAATGAGCAGTTCTTC.

The chain links TRBV11-2 to TRBJ1-3, with 10 bases matching TRBD1. Germline assignment: CDR1 SGHAT and CDR2 FQNNGV. CDR3 length: 19 amino acids. V was clipped by 5 bases and J by 0 bases; unmatched bases: 13. DNA of the CDR3: TGTGCCAGCAGCCTCCGGGGGACAGGGGTTTTCAGCTCTGGAAACACCATATATTTT. Translating gives CASSLRGTGVFSSGNTIYF.

A single count supports this clone. The chain combines TRBV5-1 with TRBJ1-1; D is ambiguous. V lost 4 bases, J lost 6 bases, and 13 bases lay in between. This CDR3 comprises 13 residues. Germline lookup yields CDR1 SGHRS and CDR2 YFSETQ. The CDR3 region has the DNA TGCGCCAGCAGCCCCCCACAGAGTCCTGAAGCTTTCTTT. This translates into CASSPPQSPEAFF.

This clone has more than one count but fewer than ten. The chain carries TRBV27 and TRBJ2-7; the D is unclear. The CDR3 runs to 14 residues. V was cut by 2 bases and J by 2 bases, with 10 bases left in between. The V gene's germline CDR1 is MNHEY and CDR2 SMNVEV (reference sequence). The CDR3 loop reads CASSLRPSTYEQYF. DNA for the CDR3: TGTGCCAGCAGTTTACGTCCTTCTACCTACGAGCAGTACTTC.

A single count supports this clone. This chain joins TRBV5-1 and TRBJ1-2; D uncertain. CDR3 length equals 13 residues. V lost 2 bases and J lost 0, with 5 bases in between. The germline V gene encodes CDR1 SGHRS and CDR2 YFSETQ. CDR3 nucleotide sequence: TGCGCCAGCAGCTTTTCGGCTAACTATGGCTACACCTTC. Protein product: CASSFSANYGYTF.

Only a few counts were recorded for this clone. The J gene is TRBJ2-7, the V gene TRBV27, with unresolved D. The CDR3 spans 14 residues. Germline loops: CDR1 MNHEY, CDR2 SMNVEV (reference sequence). Trimming cost V 2 bases and J 4 bases, with 12 bases left between them. DNA of the CDR3: TGTGCCAGCAGTTTAGGACCAACAGCTTACGAGCAGTACTTC. This sequence encodes CASSLGPTAYEQYF.

The chain carries TRBV19 and TRBJ1-2; D is unclear. Germline CDR1 LNHDA, CDR2 SQIVND (reference sequence). V was clipped by 6 bases and J by 5 bases, with 16 bases between them. The CDR3 length is 14 residues. The CDR3 is CASRESGLNYGYTF. As DNA, the CDR3 is TGTGCCAGTAGGGAATCTGGACTAAATTATGGCTACACCTTC.

The chain combines TRBV29-1 with TRBJ1-1, with 8 nucleotides matching TRBD1. V lost 7 bases and J lost 5; bases outside the gene matches: 9. Germline V gene data show CDR1 as SQVTM and CDR2 as ANQGSEA. The CDR3 contains 13 residues. CDR3 loop: CSADRALGTEAFF. The CDR3 DNA sequence: TGCAGCGCGGACAGGGCATTGGGAACTGAAGCTTTCTTT.

The J gene is TRBJ2-7, the V gene TRBV5-1; D gene ambiguous. CDR1 is SGHRS and CDR2 is YFSETQ in the germline V gene. The CDR3 runs 12 residues. Trimming pared 2 bases from V and 5 bases from J, leaving 8 bases between. The CDR3 is CASSFRADEQYF. The CDR3 DNA follows: TGCGCCAGCAGCTTCCGGGCCGACGAGCAGTACTTC.

The V and J genes are TRBV7-2 and TRBJ2-7; the D gene is possibly TRBD1 (6 bases). Germline CDR1 SGHTA, CDR2 FQGNSA. The CDR3 loop spans 13 amino acids. The ends were cut back, 5 bases at V and 4 bases at J, with 12 bases in the middle. This chain's CDR3 is CASSLSTGYEQYF. The CDR3 DNA follows: TGTGCCAGCAGCCTTTCGACAGGTTACGAGCAGTACTTC.

V usage is TRBV30 and J usage is TRBJ1-1; 7 bases agree with TRBD1. V was clipped by 8 bases and J by 0 bases; unmatched bases: 6. This CDR3 contains 13 residues. Germline V CDR1 and CDR2: GTSNPN, SVGIG (reference sequence). CDR3 in amino acids: CAREGTVNTEAFF. The DNA for the CDR3 is TGTGCCCGGGAGGGGACAGTGAACACTGAAGCTTTCTTT.

This clone occurred once. The rearrangement joins TRBV21-1 to TRBJ2-7; the table calls TRBD1, which could not be checked here. TRBV21-1 is assigned pseudogene status. This CDR3 spans 14 amino acids. This CDR3 reads CASSKGDSSYEQYF. The CDR3 nucleotides are TGTGCCAGCAGCAAAGGGGACAGCTCCTACGAGCAGTACTTC.